A single sample gave rise to the 6 T cell receptor beta chains below, sequenced in a study of blood T cells in healthy people across ages (dated by TCRdb to between 2014 and 2016). The library was prepared using 5' RACE. Sequencing relied on an Illumina HiSeq 2500. A second roughly 6 to 11 cycle PCR used a sample-barcoded 5' primer and a J-beta primer mix. Using fastp at Q25 and MiXCR, TCRdb reprocessed the public reads and kept productive beta chains. Every CDR3 protein is listed once, alongside the most common genes and DNA of its rows. This sample holds 700,000 to 950,000 distinct CDR3 sequences; roughly 47% were observed only once. Around 20% of the sample lies in the top ten. Sequencing used blood. The receptors were sampled from a woman aged 60-75 years in good health.

At least ten counts were recorded for this clonotype. The rearrangement uses TRBV24-1 and TRBJ2-3, with a weak D call TRBD1 (5 bases). V was shortened by 5 bases and J by 5 bases, with 16 bases between the two germline ends. Germline CDR1 KGHDR, CDR2 SFDVKD. The CDR3 totals 15 residues. The chain's CDR3 is CATSGREGSRDTQYF. The CDR3 nucleotides read TGTGCCACCAGTGGCAGGGAAGGGTCTCGAGATACGCAGTATTTT.

This chain connects TRBV12-3 or TRBV12-4 to TRBJ2-7; D may be TRBD1 (5 bases). The CDR3 is 15 amino acids. Trimming took off 6 bases at V and 3 bases at J, with 18 bases between the two ends. This chain's CDR3 is CASRTRIGVVYEQYF. In DNA, the CDR3 is TGTGCCAGCAGAACCCGAATAGGGGTAGTCTACGAGCAGTACTTC.

The chain employs TRBV7-2 and TRBJ1-4; D is undetermined. In germline, CDR1 is SGHTA, CDR2 FQGNSA. CDR3 size: 14 residues. V lost 0 bases and J lost 8, with 10 bases in between. The CDR3 sequence is CASSLAVAVEKLFF. The CDR3 DNA follows: TGTGCCAGCAGCTTAGCGGTGGCAGTCGAAAAACTGTTTTTT.

In its sample, this clonotype was seen a few times. This sequence joins TRBV20-1 and TRBJ2-6; D could derive from TRBD1 or TRBD2 (5 bases each). Germline V gene lookup returns CDR1 DFQATT and CDR2 SNEGSKA (reference sequence). Between the trimmed V and J ends, which lost 5 bases and 0 bases, there was a span of 11 bases. CDR3 length equals 15 residues. The DNA of the CDR3 is TGCAGTGCTCCCGGGACGGACTCTGGGGCCAACGTCCTGACTTTC. Residues: CSAPGTDSGANVLTF.

Of note for this clonotype: One junction end does not reproduce the germline sequence, and a read error may be involved. The J gene is TRBJ1-4, the V gene TRBV6-1; D is ambiguous. Germline V gene data show CDR1 as MNHNS and CDR2 as SASEGT. The CDR3 totals 16 residues. The CDR3 DNA reads as TGTGACAGCAGTGAATTTCGGCAGGCGGTAGATGAAAAACTGTTTTTT. Its protein product is CDSSEFRQAVDEKLFF.

The gene calls are TRBV7-2 and TRBJ2-1; 13 bases line up with TRBD2. Germline V gene data show CDR1 as SGHTA and CDR2 as FQGNSA. The length of the CDR3 is 16 residues. Germline trimming cut 0 bases from V and 8 bases from J; bases unmatched to any gene: 4. As DNA, the CDR3 is TGTGCCAGCAGCTTAGCGGGACTAGCGGGATTCGATGAGCAGTTCTTC. This sequence encodes CASSLAGLAGFDEQFF.